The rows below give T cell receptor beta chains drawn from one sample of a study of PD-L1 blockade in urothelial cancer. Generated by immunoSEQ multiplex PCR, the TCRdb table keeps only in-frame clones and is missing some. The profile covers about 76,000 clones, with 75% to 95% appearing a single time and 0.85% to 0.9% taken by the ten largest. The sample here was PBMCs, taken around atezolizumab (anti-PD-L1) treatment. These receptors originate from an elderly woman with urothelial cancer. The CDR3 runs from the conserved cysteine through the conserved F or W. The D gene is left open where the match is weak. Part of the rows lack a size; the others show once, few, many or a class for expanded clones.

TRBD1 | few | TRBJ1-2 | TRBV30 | CAWSGGQGYYGYTF | TGTGCCTGGAGTGGGGGACAGGGGTACTATGGCTACACCTTC
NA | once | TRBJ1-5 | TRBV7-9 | CASSFGTPGQPQHF | TGTGCCAGCAGCTTCGGAACCCCCGGGCAGCCCCAGCATTTT
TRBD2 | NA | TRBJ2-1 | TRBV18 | CASSPEGLAGIQFF | TGTGCCAGCTCACCAGAGGGACTAGCGGGAATCCAGTTCTTC
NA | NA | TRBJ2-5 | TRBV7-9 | CASSFLKWAETAETQYF | TGTGCCAGCAGCTTTCTAAAATGGGCCGAAACCGCGGAGACCCAGTACTTC
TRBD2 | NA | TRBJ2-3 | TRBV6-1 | CASSEYVLASQYF | TGTGCCAGCAGTGAATACGTACTAGCGTCCCAGTATTTT
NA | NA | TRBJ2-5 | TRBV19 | CASSPAATISGGETQYF | TGTGCCAGTAGTCCGGCCGCGACGATATCGGGTGGGGAGACCCAGTACTTC
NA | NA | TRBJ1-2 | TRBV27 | CASSRGHKSGYTF | TGTGCCAGCAGCCGGGGACATAAGTCCGGCTACACCTTC
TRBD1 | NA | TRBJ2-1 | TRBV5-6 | CASSLQRTGVTRPDNEQFF | TGTGCCAGCAGCCTACAGAGGACAGGCGTCACCCGCCCCGACAATGAGCAGTTCTTC
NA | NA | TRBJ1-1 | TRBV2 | CASRRDNAGVSTEAFF | TGTGCCAGCAGGAGGGACAATGCGGGGGTTAGCACTGAAGCTTTCTTT
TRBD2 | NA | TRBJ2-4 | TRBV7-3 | CASSVPGGFGAKNIQYF | TGTGCCAGCAGCGTCCCGGGGGGGTTCGGGGCCAAAAACATTCAGTACTTC
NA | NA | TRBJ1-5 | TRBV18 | CASSPGRDNQPQHF | TGTGCCAGCTCACCAGGACGGGATAATCAGCCCCAGCATTTT
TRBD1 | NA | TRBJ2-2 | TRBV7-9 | CASSLASGQGAGELFF | TGTGCCAGCAGCTTAGCTTCGGGACAGGGAGCCGGGGAGCTGTTTTTT
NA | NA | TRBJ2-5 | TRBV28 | CASSLSGGETQYF | TGTGCCAGCAGTTTAAGCGGCGGGGAGACCCAGTACTTC
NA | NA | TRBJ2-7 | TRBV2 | CASSEARGLGAYEQYF | TGTGCCAGCAGTGAAGCTAGGGGGTTGGGTGCCTACGAGCAGTACTTC
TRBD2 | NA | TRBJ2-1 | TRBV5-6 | CASSLEGTSSYNEQFF | TGTGCCAGCAGCTTGGAGGGGACTAGCTCCTACAATGAGCAGTTCTTC
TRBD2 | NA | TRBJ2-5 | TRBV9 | CASSPGLQQETQYF | TGTGCCAGCAGCCCGGGACTACAACAAGAGACCCAGTACTTC